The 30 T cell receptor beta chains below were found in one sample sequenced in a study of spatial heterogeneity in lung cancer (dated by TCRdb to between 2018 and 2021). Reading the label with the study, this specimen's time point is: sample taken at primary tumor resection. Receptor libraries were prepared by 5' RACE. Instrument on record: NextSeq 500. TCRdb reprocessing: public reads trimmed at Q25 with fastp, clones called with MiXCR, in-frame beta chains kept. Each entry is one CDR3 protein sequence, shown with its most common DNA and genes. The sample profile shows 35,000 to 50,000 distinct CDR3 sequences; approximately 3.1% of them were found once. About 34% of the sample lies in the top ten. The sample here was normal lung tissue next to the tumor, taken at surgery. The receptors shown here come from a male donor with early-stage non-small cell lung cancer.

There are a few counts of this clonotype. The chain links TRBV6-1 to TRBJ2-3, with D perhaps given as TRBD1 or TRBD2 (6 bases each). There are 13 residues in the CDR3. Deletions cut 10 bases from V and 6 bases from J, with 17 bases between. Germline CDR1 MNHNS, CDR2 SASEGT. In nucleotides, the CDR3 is TGTGCCACCCTGAAGAGGGGGGCCGATACGCAGTATTTT. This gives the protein CATLKRGADTQYF.

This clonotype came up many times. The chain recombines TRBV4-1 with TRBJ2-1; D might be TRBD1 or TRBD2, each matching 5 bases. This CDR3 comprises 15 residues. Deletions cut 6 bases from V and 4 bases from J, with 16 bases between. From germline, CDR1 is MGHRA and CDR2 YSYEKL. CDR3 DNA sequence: TGCGCCAGCAGGCGAGACTTGGGACCTTACAATGAGCAGTTCTTC. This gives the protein CASRRDLGPYNEQFF.

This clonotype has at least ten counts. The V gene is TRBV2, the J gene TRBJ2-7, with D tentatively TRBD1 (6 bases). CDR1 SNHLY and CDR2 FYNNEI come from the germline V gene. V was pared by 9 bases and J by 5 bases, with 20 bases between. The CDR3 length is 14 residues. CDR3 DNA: TGTGCCAGTCACAAAGAGGGGGTTATCCACGAGCAGTACTTC. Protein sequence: CASHKEGVIHEQYF.

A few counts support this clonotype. The CDR3 bases are TGTGCCAGCAGCCCGACTAGCGGGAGGGTTCTCGGATCCTACGAGCAGTACTTC. Amino acids: CASSPTSGRVLGSYEQYF. The chain has TRBV7-9 and TRBJ2-7; 14 bases align to TRBD2. The V gene end was trimmed by 5 bases and the J gene end by 1 base; junction bases not matched to a gene: 10. The CDR3 extends over 18 amino acids. Germline V gene sequence: CDR1 SEHNR, CDR2 FQNEAQ (reference sequence).

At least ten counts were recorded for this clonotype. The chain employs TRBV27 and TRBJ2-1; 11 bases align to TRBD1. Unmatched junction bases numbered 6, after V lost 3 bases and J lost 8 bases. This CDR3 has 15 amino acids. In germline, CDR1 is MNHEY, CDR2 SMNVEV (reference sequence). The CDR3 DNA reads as TGTGCCAGCAGTTTTGGACAGGGGGCAAGGGATGAGCAGTTCTTC. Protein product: CASSFGQGARDEQFF.

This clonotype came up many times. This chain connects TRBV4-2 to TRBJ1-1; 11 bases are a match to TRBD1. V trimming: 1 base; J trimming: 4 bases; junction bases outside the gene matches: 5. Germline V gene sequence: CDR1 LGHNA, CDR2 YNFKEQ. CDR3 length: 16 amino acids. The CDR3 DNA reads TGTGCCAGCAGCCAAGCCAGGACAGGGGGCATCACTGAAGCTTTCTTT. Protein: CASSQARTGGITEAFF.

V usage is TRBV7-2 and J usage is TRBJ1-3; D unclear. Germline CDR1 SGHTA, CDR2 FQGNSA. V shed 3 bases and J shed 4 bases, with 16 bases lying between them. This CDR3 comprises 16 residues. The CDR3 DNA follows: TGTGCCAGCAGCTTGGGTACATCCGGGGTCGGAAACACCATATATTTT. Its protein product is CASSLGTSGVGNTIYF. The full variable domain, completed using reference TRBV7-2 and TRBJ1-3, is GAGVSQSPSNKVTEKGKDVELRCDPISGHTALYWYRQSLGQGLEFLIYFQGNSAPDKSGLPSDRFSAERTGGSVSTLTIQRTQQEDSAVYLCASSLGTSGVGNTIYFGEGSWLTVV.

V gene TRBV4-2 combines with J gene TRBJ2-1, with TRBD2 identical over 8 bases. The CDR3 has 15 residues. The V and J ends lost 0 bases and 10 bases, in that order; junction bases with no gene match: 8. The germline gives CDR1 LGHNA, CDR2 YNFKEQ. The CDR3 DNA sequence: TGTGCCAGCAGCCAAGAATACGGGAGGGCCGGAGAGCAGTTCTTC. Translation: CASSQEYGRAGEQFF.

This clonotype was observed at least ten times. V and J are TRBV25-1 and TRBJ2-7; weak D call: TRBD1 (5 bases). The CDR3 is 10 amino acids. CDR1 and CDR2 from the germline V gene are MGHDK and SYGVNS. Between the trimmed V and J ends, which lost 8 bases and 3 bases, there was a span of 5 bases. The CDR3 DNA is TGTGCCAGCGGACACTACGAGCAGTACTTC. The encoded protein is CASGHYEQYF.

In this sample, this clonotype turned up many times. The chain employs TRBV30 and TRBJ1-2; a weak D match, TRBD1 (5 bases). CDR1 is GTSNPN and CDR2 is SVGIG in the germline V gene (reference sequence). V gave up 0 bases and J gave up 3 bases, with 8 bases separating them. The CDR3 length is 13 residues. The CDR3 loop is CAWSVVGHYGYTF. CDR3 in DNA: TGTGCCTGGAGTGTTGTGGGGCACTATGGCTACACCTTC.

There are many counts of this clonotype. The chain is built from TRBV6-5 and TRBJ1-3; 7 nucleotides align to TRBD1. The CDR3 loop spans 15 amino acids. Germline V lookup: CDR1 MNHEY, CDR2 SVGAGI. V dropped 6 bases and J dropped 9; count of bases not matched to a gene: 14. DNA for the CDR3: TGTGCCAGCAGGCCCCACCACAGGGGTCGGGGCACCATATATTTT. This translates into CASRPHHRGRGTIYF.

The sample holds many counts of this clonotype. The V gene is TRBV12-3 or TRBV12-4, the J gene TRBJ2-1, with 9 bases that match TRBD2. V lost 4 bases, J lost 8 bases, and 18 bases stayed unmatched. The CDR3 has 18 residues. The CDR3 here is CASSWAGGGAPARDEQFF. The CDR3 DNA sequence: TGTGCCAGCAGTTGGGCTGGCGGGGGGGCCCCCGCTAGGGATGAGCAGTTCTTC.

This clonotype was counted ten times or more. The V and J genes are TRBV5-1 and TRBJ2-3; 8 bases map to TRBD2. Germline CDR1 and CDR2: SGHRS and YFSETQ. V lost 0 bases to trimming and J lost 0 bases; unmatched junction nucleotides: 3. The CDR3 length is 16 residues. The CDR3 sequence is CASSLVLAGSTDTQYF. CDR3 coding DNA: TGCGCCAGCAGCTTGGTATTAGCGGGGAGCACAGATACGCAGTATTTT.

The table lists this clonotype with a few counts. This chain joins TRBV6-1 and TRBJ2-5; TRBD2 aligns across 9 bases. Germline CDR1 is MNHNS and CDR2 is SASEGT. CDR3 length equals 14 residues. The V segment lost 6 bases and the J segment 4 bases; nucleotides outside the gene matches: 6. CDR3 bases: TGTGCCAGCAGATTATTGACTAGCGGAGAGACCCAGTACTTC. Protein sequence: CASRLLTSGETQYF.

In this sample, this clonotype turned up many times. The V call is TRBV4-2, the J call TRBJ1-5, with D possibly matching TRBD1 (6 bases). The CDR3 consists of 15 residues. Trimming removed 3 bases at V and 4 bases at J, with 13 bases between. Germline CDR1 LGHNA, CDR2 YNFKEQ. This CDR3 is CASSHRQAGNQPQHF. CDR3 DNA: TGTGCCAGCAGCCACCGACAGGCGGGGAATCAGCCCCAGCATTTT.

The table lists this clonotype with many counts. CDR3 in amino acids: CASSQAGGREDKFSNQPQHF. CDR3 coding DNA: TGTGCCAGCAGCCAAGCAGGGGGCAGGGAGGACAAGTTTAGCAATCAGCCCCAGCATTTT. The rearrangement uses TRBV3-2 and TRBJ1-5; the table names TRBD1, a call not compared with the DNA. TRBV3-2 is described as a pseudogene. The CDR3 loop spans 20 amino acids.

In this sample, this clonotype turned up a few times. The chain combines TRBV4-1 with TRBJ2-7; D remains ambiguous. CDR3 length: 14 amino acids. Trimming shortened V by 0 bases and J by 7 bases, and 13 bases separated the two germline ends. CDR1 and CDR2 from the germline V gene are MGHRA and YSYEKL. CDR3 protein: CASSQDPNALEQYF. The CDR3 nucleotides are TGCGCCAGCAGCCAAGATCCGAATGCGCTAGAGCAGTACTTC.

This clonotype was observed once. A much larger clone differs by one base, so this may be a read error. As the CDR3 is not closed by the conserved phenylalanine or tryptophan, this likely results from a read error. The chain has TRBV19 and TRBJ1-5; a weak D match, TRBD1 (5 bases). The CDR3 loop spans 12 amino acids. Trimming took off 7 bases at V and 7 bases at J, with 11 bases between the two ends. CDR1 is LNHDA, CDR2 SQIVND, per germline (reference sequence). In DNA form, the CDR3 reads TGTGCCAGTACGGGGCCGGGGCAGCCCCAGCATTTA. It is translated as CASTGPGQPQHL.

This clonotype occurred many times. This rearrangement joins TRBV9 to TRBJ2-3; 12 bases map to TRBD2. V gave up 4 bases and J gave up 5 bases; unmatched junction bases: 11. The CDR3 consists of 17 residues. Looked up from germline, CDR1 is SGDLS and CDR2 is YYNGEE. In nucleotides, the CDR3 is TGTGCCAGCAGCTCCCATCTAGCGGGGGGGCGGAAAGATACGCAGTATTTT. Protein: CASSSHLAGGRKDTQYF.

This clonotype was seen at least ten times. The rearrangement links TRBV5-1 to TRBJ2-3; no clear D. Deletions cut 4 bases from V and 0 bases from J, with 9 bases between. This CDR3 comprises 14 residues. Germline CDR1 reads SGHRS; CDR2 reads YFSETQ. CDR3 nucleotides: TGCGCCAGCAGCCCCTACGGAAGCACAGATACGCAGTATTTT. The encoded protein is CASSPYGSTDTQYF.

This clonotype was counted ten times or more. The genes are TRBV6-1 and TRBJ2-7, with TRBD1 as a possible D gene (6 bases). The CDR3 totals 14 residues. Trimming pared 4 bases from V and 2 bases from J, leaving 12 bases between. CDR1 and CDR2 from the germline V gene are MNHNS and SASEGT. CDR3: CASSVISGAYEQYF. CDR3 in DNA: TGTGCCAGCAGTGTCATATCAGGGGCCTACGAGCAGTACTTC.

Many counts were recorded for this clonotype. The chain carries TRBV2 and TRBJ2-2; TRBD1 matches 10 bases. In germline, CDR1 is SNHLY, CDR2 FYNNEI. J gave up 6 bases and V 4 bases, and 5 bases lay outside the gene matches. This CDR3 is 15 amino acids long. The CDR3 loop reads CASSGQGARAGELFF. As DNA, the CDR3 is TGTGCCAGCAGTGGACAGGGGGCGAGGGCCGGGGAGCTGTTTTTT.

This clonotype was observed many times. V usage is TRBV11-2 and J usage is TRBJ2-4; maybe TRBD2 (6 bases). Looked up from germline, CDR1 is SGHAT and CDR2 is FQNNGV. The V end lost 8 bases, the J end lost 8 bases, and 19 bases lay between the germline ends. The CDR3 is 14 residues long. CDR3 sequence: CASFRGPPGDIQYF. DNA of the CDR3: TGTGCCAGCTTCCGAGGCCCCCCGGGGGACATTCAGTACTTC.

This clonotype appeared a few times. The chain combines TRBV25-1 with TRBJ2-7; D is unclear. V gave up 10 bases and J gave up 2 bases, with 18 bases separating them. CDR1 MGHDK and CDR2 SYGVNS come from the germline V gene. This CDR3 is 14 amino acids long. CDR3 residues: CATQSKTKTYEQYF. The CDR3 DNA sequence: TGTGCCACCCAATCGAAGACCAAAACCTACGAGCAGTACTTC.

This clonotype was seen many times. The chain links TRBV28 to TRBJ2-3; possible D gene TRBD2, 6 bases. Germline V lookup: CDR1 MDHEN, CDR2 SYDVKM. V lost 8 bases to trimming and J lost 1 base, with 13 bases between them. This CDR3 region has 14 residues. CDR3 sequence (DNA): TGTGCCAGCGTCGGGGGAGTAGGCACAGATACGCAGTATTTT. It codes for CASVGGVGTDTQYF.

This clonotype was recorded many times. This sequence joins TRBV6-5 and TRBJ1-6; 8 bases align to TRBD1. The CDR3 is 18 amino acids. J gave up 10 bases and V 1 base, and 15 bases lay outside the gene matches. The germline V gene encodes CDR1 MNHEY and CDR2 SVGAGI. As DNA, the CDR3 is TGTGCCAGCAGTTACTATGGGGACAGGAGGTCGTCGGGGTCACCCCTCCACTTT. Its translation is CASSYYGDRRSSGSPLHF.

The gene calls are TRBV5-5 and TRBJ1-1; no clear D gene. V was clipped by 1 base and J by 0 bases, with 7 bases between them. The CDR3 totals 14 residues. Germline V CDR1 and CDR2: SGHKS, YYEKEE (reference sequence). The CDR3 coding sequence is TGTGCCAGCAGCTTGACGGGCCTGAACACTGAAGCTTTCTTT. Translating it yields CASSLTGLNTEAFF.

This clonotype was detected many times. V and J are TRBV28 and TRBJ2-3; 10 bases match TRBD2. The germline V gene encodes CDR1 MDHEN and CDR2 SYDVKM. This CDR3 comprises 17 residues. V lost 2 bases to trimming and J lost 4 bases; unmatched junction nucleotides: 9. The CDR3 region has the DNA TGTGCCAGCAGTTTAACCCGTAGACTAGCGGGTCCAGATACGCAGTATTTT. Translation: CASSLTRRLAGPDTQYF.

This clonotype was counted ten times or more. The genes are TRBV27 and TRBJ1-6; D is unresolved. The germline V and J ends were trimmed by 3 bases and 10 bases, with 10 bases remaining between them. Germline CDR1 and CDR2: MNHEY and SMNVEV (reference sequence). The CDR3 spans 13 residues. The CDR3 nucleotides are TGTGCCAGCAGTTTCGGGGTTCGGTCACCCCTCCACTTT. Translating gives CASSFGVRSPLHF.

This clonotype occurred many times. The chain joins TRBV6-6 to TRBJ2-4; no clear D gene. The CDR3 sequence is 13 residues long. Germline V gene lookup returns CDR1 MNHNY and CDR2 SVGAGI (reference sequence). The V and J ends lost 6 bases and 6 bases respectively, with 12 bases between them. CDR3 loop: CASSSGRTNIQYF. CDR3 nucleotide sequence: TGTGCCAGCAGCTCCGGACGGACAAACATTCAGTACTTC.